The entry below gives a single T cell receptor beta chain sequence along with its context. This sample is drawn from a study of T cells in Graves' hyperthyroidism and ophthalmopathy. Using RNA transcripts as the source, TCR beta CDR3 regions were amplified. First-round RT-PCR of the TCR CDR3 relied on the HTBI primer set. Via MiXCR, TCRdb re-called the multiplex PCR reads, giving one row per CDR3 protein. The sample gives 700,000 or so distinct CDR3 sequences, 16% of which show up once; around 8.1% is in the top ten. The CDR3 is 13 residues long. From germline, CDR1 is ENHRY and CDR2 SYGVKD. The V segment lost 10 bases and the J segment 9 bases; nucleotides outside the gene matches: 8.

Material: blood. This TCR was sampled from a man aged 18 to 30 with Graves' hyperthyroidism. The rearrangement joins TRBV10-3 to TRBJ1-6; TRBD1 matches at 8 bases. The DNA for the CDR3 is TGTGCCACAGCCGGGACAGGACTTTCACCCCTCCACTTT. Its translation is CATAGTGLSPLHF.